The sequence of this T cell receptor (beta chain) was determined in a study of T cell responses to AZD1222 COVID-19 vaccine. Assay: immunoSEQ multiplex PCR; the TCRdb copy retains only in-frame clones and omits some. The sample consists of 100,000 to 150,000 clones, about 90% of them appearing once. The sample consisted of peripheral blood, taken on day 0 of AZD1222 vaccination. This clonotype was sampled from an adult in good health.

This CDR3 is CAILSGRHEQYF. In DNA form, the CDR3 reads TGCGCCATCCTAAGCGGGAGACACGAGCAGTACTTC. The V call is TRBV10-1, the J call TRBJ2-7; the match to TRBD2 covers 8 bases. From germline, CDR1 is WNHNN and CDR2 SYGVQD (reference sequence). CDR3 length equals 12 residues. Trimming cost V 10 bases and J 5 bases; bases outside gene matches: 7.